A single sample is the source of the 29 T cell receptor beta chains below, sequenced in a study of shared clonotypes between healthy human individuals. Naive CD8 cells lacked CD45RO and underwent positive selection for CCR7, leaving out terminally differentiated effector memory CD45RA+ cells. The method was immunoSEQ multiplex PCR; TCRdb's version includes in-frame clones alone and lacks a portion of them. The sample consists of over 2 million clones, approximately 94% of them appearing once. Sequencing was carried out using naive CD8+ T cells sorted from blood. All receptors come from a man aged 18-30 years in good health.

The rearrangement joins TRBV28 to TRBJ2-3, with D tentatively TRBD2 (6 bases). The CDR3 totals 13 residues. Looked up from germline, CDR1 is MDHEN and CDR2 is SYDVKM. The CDR3 reads CVSSGRVTDTQYF. CDR3 nucleotide sequence: TGTGTCTCTTCCGGGAGAGTAACAGATACGCAGTATTTT.

The DNA for the CDR3 is TGTGCCAGCAGTCCCCGCACATCCTACGAGCAGTACTTC. Translated, it gives CASSPRTSYEQYF. The rearrangement uses TRBV2 and TRBJ2-7; D is unresolved. Trimming removed 5 bases at V and 1 base at J, with 9 bases between. This CDR3 region has 13 residues. Germline CDR1 reads SNHLY; CDR2 reads FYNNEI.

This clone was counted once. The chain uses TRBV5-5 and TRBJ1-2, with D unresolved. There are 16 residues in the CDR3. From germline, CDR1 is SGHKS and CDR2 YYEKEE (reference sequence). The ends were cut back, 2 bases at V and 2 bases at J, with 16 bases in the middle. CDR3 DNA sequence: TGTGCCAGCAGCTTCGCGTACGAATTGGTCAACTATGGCTACACCTTC. Protein sequence: CASSFAYELVNYGYTF.

The V and J genes are TRBV5-1 and TRBJ2-1; 7 nucleotides align to TRBD1. With V trimmed by 2 bases and J by 2 bases, 4 bases remained unmatched. Germline loops: CDR1 SGHRS, CDR2 YFSETQ. The CDR3 contains 15 residues. Written as DNA, the CDR3 is TGCGCCAGCAGCTTTAAGGGGGCCGCCTACAATGAGCAGTTCTTC. It is translated as CASSFKGAAYNEQFF.

This chain joins TRBV7-9 and TRBJ1-2, with D perhaps matching TRBD1 (6 bases). This CDR3 comprises 14 residues. Germline-derived CDR1 and CDR2 are SEHNR and FQNEAQ (reference sequence). The germline V and J ends were trimmed by 7 bases and 1 base, with 13 bases remaining between them. DNA of the CDR3: TGTGCCAGCAACGCGGACAGTTATAACTATGGCTACACCTTC. Translating gives CASNADSYNYGYTF.

A remark on this clone: Other DNA sequences in the same sample also yield this CDR3. The chain employs TRBV7-9 and TRBJ1-1; no clear D. Per the germline V gene, CDR1 is SEHNR and CDR2 is FQNEAQ (reference sequence). The V end lost 3 bases, the J end lost 1 base, and 9 bases lay between the germline ends. This CDR3 has 14 amino acids. The CDR3 region has the DNA TGTGCCAGCAGCTTTCCCGGAGGGAACACTGAAGCTTTCTTT. It translates to CASSFPGGNTEAFF. Based on the CDR3 plus reference TRBV7-9 and TRBJ1-1, the full variable domain is DTGVSQNPRHKITKRGQNVTFRCDPISEHNRLYWYRQTLGQGPEFLTYFQNEAQLEKSRLLSDRFSAERPKGSFSTLEIQRTEQGDSAMYLCASSFPGGNTEAFFGQGTRLTVV.

CDR3 coding DNA: TGTGCCAGCAAGAATCCGACCGAACGGACTGAAGCTTTCTTT. Translated, it gives CASKNPTERTEAFF. The chain joins TRBV2 to TRBJ1-1; no clear D gene. The CDR3 has 14 residues. Germline V gene lookup returns CDR1 SNHLY and CDR2 FYNNEI. V was trimmed by 7 bases and J by 5 bases, leaving 17 bases between them.

This chain joins TRBV19 and TRBJ2-1; the match to TRBD1 covers 10 bases. Germline assignment: CDR1 LNHDA and CDR2 SQIVND (reference sequence). This CDR3 region has 14 residues. The junction had 3 bases not matched to a gene; V was cut back by 3 bases and J by 7 bases. CDR3 sequence (DNA): TGTGCCAGTAGTATTGGGACAGGGGCGAATGAGCAGTTCTTC. Amino acid sequence: CASSIGTGANEQFF. Full variable domain (missing parts from reference TRBV19 and TRBJ2-1): DGGITQSPKYLFRKEGQNVTLSCEQNLNHDAMYWYRQDPGQGLRLIYYSQIVNDFQKGDIAEGYSVSREKKESFPLTVTSAQKNPTAFYLCASSIGTGANEQFFGPGTRLTVL.

CDR3 nucleotide sequence: TGTGCCAGCAGTATCGCCCGGGACAGGGGTAGGGACTATGGCTACACCTTC. Protein sequence: CASSIARDRGRDYGYTF. The V call is TRBV27, the J call TRBJ1-2; TRBD1 agrees at 10 bases. The germline gives CDR1 MNHEY, CDR2 SMNVEV (reference sequence). This CDR3 comprises 17 residues. V lost 5 bases, J lost 3 bases, and 12 bases stayed unmatched.

V is TRBV27 and J is TRBJ2-3; TRBD2 aligns across 10 bases. V was pared by 4 bases and J by 2 bases, with 12 bases of the junction left unmatched. The CDR3 is made up of 18 amino acids. Germline V gene sequence: CDR1 MNHEY, CDR2 SMNVEV (reference sequence). In nucleotides, the CDR3 is TGTGCCAGCAGTTCCTTGGGGGTAGCGGGAGGACCCACAGATACGCAGTATTTT. Translation gives CASSSLGVAGGPTDTQYF.

The chain recombines TRBV9 with TRBJ2-3, with 8 positions matching TRBD1. Losses at the gene ends were 0 bases for V and 10 bases for J; bases not matched to a gene: 7. The CDR3 has 14 residues. CDR1 and CDR2 from the germline V gene are SGDLS and YYNGEE. The CDR3 sequence is CASSVGTGTIPQYF. DNA for the CDR3: TGTGCCAGCAGCGTAGGGACAGGGACAATACCGCAGTATTTT.

The gene calls are TRBV7-8 and TRBJ2-7, with 8 bases lining up with TRBD2. Trimming removed 6 bases from V and 6 bases from J; junction bases left unmatched: 13. CDR1 and CDR2 (germline): SGHVS, FQNEAQ. This CDR3 region has 15 residues. This CDR3 is CASSWSGSPELEQYF. CDR3 bases: TGTGCCAGCAGTTGGAGCGGGAGTCCCGAGCTCGAGCAGTACTTC. Full variable domain (rest looked up from reference TRBV7-8 and TRBJ2-7): GAGVSQSPRYKVAKRGQDVALRCDPISGHVSLFWYQQALGQGPEFLTYFQNEAQLDKSGLPSDRFFAERPEGSVSTLKIQRTQQEDSAVYLCASSWSGSPELEQYFGPGTRLTVT.

The rearrangement links TRBV20-1 to TRBJ1-1; TRBD1 matches at 8 bases. There are 11 residues in the CDR3. Trimming removed 6 bases from V and 6 bases from J; junction bases left unmatched: 3. The germline V gene has CDR1 DFQATT and CDR2 SNEGSKA (reference sequence). The CDR3 reads CSAKTGAEAFF. The CDR3 nucleotides read TGCAGTGCCAAGACAGGGGCTGAAGCTTTCTTT.

The chain carries TRBV10-1 and TRBJ2-7; no clear D gene. The CDR3 length is 15 residues. Germline V CDR1 and CDR2: WNHNN, SYGVQD (reference sequence). Trimming removed 0 bases at V and 6 bases at J, with 15 bases between. The CDR3 reads CASSESPLGASEQYF. The DNA for the CDR3 is TGCGCCAGCAGTGAGTCTCCCCTAGGAGCCTCCGAGCAGTACTTC.

CDR3 in DNA: TGTGCCAGCAGTTATGCCGAGAGAGCTGAAGCTTTCTTT. This gives the protein CASSYAERAEAFF. The rearrangement joins TRBV6-5 to TRBJ1-1, with no clear D. Germline lookup yields CDR1 MNHEY and CDR2 SVGAGI. This CDR3 contains 13 residues. The V end was cut by 3 bases, the J end by 6 bases, with 11 bases between.

The chain carries TRBV28 and TRBJ1-5; D call uncertain. Looked up from germline, CDR1 is MDHEN and CDR2 is SYDVKM. With 3 bases removed from V and 1 base from J, the gap between germline ends came to 16 bases. The CDR3 has 17 residues. The CDR3 spells CASSFSPRSTSNQPQHF. The CDR3 DNA reads as TGTGCCAGCAGTTTCTCTCCGAGGAGTACGAGCAATCAGCCCCAGCATTTT.

In regard to this clone: At the DNA level, this CDR3 is encoded by other sequences in the same sample as well. This chain uses TRBV5-1 with TRBJ2-7; 8 bases agree with TRBD1. The CDR3 is 14 amino acids. Unmatched junction bases numbered 3, after V lost 2 bases and J lost 2 bases. Germline values: CDR1 SGHRS, CDR2 YFSETQ. As DNA, the CDR3 is TGCGCCAGCAGCTTCGGACAGGGCACCTACGAGCAGTACTTC. Protein sequence: CASSFGQGTYEQYF.

The chain uses TRBV10-2 and TRBJ2-1, with D possibly being TRBD2 (5 bases). The CDR3 consists of 15 residues. Germline assignment: CDR1 WSHSY and CDR2 SAAADI. Trimming stripped 8 bases from V and 1 base from J, with 15 bases between. The CDR3 spells CASHEPWTSYNEQFF. The CDR3 DNA reads as TGCGCCAGCCACGAGCCCTGGACTTCCTACAATGAGCAGTTCTTC.

The gene calls are TRBV7-6 and TRBJ1-4, with 9 positions matching TRBD1. CDR3 length equals 17 residues. The junction had 6 bases not matched to a gene; V was cut back by 0 bases and J by 4 bases. From germline, CDR1 is SGHVS and CDR2 FNYEAQ. CDR3 sequence: CASSLAPGQGNNEKLFF. In nucleotides, the CDR3 is TGTGCCAGCAGCTTAGCGCCGGGACAGGGAAATAATGAAAAACTGTTTTTT.

This chain joins TRBV6-1 and TRBJ1-2, with no clear D. Germline lookup yields CDR1 MNHNS and CDR2 SASEGT. Trimming pared 3 bases from V and 4 bases from J, leaving 9 bases between. The CDR3 consists of 13 residues. CDR3 coding DNA: TGTGCCAGCAGTGACCGCTGGGGCTATGGCTACACCTTC. This translates into CASSDRWGYGYTF.

This clone was found once. This sequence joins TRBV5-8 and TRBJ2-2; 7 positions match TRBD1. CDR1 and CDR2 from the germline V gene are SGHTS and YDEGEE. The CDR3 has 17 amino acids. V shed 3 bases and J 2 bases; nucleotides not matched to a gene: 10. The CDR3 reads CASSSRGQDENTGELFF. The CDR3 nucleotides read TGTGCCAGCAGCTCAAGGGGGCAGGATGAAAACACCGGGGAGCTGTTTTTT.

This chain links TRBV29-1 with TRBJ1-2; D unclear. V was cut by 3 bases and J by 4 bases, with 21 bases left in between. The germline gives CDR1 SQVTM, CDR2 ANQGSEA. CDR3 length equals 16 residues. The CDR3 protein is CSVDGKDLTDPYGYTF. The CDR3 nucleotides read TGCAGCGTTGACGGGAAGGATCTAACGGACCCCTATGGCTACACCTTC.

This sequence joins TRBV28 and TRBJ2-7; TRBD1 or TRBD2 may be the D gene (7 bases each). The CDR3 has 15 amino acids. Germline lookup yields CDR1 MDHEN and CDR2 SYDVKM. Trimming removed 3 bases from V and 5 bases from J, with 17 bases in between. The CDR3 loop is CASSLSGGGGDEQYF. The DNA for the CDR3 is TGTGCCAGCAGTTTGAGTGGGGGAGGGGGCGACGAGCAGTACTTC.

J is TRBJ2-5 and V is TRBV7-2, with 8 positions matching TRBD1. The V and J ends lost 2 bases and 3 bases, in that order; junction bases with no gene match: 5. There are 15 residues in the CDR3. Germline V gene lookup returns CDR1 SGHTA and CDR2 FQGNSA. For the CDR3, the DNA is TGTGCCAGCAGCTTACCACCGACAGGGGAAGAGACCCAGTACTTC. Residues: CASSLPPTGEETQYF.

The chain employs TRBV4-3 and TRBJ2-3; 9 bases are a match to TRBD2. From germline, CDR1 is LGHNA and CDR2 YSLEER. The CDR3 has 15 amino acids. The ends lost 1 base at V and 1 base at J; junction bases unmatched: 0. CDR3 coding DNA: TGCGCCAGCAGCCAAGTAGCGGGGGGCACAGATACGCAGTATTTT. Translation gives CASSQVAGGTDTQYF.

The chain recombines TRBV2 with TRBJ1-4; D not certain. V dropped 3 bases and J dropped 4 bases, with 15 bases sitting between them. The CDR3 is 16 amino acids. Germline V gives CDR1 SNHLY, CDR2 FYNNEI. The CDR3 DNA sequence: TGTGCCAGCAGTGAGGGGTGGGATGGGTTTAATGAAAAACTGTTTTTT. As protein: CASSEGWDGFNEKLFF.

This clone has just one count. The chain has TRBV7-9 and TRBJ2-7; D ambiguous. The germline V gene encodes CDR1 SEHNR and CDR2 FQNEAQ (reference sequence). With 2 bases removed from V and 5 bases from J, the gap between germline ends came to 4 bases. This CDR3 contains 11 residues. CDR3 sequence reads: CASSLTNEQYF. The CDR3 bases are TGTGCCAGCAGCTTAACAAACGAGCAGTACTTC. Supplemented by reference TRBV7-9 and TRBJ2-7, the full variable domain reads DTGVSQNPRHKITKRGQNVTFRCDPISEHNRLYWYRQTLGQGPEFLTYFQNEAQLEKSRLLSDRFSAERPKGSFSTLEIQRTEQGDSAMYLCASSLTNEQYFGPGTRLTVT.

As concerns this clone: The same CDR3 can be traced to other DNA sequences in this sample. The rearrangement links TRBV5-1 to TRBJ2-7; TRBD1 might be the D (6 bases). The CDR3 spans 13 residues. V lost 4 bases and J lost 4, with 12 bases in between. The germline V gene has CDR1 SGHRS and CDR2 YFSETQ. CDR3 sequence reads: CASSLTGPYEQYF. The CDR3, as DNA: TGCGCCAGCAGCCTCACAGGGCCTTACGAGCAGTACTTC.

V and J are TRBV6-5 and TRBJ2-5, with TRBD2 matching over 10 bases. The junction had 5 bases not matched to a gene; V was cut back by 2 bases and J by 5 bases. From germline, CDR1 is MNHEY and CDR2 SVGAGI. The CDR3 spans 15 residues. CDR3 amino acids: CASSYDPSGGETQYF. The DNA for the CDR3 is TGTGCCAGCAGTTACGATCCTAGCGGGGGTGAGACCCAGTACTTC.